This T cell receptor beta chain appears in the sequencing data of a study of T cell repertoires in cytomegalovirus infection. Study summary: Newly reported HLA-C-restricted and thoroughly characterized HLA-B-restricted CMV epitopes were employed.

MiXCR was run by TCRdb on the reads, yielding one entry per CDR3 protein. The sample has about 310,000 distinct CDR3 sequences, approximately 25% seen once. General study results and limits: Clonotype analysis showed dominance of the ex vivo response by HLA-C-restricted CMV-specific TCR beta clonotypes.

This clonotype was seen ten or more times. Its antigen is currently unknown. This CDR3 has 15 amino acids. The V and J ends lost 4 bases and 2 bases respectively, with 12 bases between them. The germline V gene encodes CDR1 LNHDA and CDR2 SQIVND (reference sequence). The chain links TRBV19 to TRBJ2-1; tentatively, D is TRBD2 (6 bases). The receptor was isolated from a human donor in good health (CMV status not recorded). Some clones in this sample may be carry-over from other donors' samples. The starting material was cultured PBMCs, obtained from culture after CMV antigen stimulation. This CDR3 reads CASSREGGTYNEQFF. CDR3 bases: TGTGCCAGTAGTAGAGAGGGAGGAACCTACAATGAGCAGTTCTTC.